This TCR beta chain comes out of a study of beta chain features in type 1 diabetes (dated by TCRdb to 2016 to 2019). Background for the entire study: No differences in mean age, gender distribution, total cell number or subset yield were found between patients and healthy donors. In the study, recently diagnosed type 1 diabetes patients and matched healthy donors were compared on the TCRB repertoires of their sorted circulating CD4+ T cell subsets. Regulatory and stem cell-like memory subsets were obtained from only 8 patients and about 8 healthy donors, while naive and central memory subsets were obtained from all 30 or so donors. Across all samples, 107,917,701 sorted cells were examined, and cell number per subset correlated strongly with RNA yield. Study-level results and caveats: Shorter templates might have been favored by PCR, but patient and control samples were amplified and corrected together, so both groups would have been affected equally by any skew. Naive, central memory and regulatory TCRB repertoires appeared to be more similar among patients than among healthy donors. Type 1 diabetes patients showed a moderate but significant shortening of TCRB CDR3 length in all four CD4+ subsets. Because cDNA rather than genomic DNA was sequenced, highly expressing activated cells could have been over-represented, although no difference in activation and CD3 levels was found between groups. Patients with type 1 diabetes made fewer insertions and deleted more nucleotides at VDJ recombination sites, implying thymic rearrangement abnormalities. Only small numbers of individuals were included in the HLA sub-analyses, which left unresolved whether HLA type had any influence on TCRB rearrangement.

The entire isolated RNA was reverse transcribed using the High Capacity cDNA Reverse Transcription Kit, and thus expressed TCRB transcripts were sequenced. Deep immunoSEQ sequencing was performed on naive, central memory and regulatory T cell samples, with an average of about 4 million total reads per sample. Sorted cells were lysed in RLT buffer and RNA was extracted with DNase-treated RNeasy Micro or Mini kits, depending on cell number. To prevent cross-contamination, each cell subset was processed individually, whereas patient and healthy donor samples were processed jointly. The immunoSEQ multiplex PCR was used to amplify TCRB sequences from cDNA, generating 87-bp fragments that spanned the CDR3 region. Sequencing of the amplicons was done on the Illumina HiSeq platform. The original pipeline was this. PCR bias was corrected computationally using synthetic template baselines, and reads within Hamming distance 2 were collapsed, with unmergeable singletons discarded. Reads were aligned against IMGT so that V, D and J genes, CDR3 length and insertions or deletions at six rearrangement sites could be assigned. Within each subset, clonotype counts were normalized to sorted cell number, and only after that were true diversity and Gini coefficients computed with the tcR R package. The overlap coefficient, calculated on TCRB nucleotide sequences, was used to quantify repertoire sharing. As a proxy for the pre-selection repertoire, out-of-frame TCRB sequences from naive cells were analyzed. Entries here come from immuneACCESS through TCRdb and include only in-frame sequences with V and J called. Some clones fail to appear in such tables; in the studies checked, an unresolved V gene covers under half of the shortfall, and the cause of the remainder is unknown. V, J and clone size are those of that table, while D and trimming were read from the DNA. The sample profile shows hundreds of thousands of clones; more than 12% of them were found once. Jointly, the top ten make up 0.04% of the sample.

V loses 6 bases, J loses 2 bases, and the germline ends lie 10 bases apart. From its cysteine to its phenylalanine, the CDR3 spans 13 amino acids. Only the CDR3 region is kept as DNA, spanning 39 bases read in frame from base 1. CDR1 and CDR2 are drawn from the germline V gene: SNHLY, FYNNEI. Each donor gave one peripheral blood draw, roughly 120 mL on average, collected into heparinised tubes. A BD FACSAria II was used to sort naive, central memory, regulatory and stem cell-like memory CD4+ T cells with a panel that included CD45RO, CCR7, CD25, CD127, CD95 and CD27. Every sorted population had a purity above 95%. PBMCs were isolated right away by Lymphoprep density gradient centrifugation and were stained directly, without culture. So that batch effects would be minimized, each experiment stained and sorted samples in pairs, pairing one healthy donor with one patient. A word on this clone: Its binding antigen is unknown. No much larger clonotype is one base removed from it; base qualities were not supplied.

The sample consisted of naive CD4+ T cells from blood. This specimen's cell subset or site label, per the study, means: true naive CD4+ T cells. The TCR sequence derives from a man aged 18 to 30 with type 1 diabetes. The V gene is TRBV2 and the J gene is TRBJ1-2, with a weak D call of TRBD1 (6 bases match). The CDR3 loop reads CASSEDRNYGYTF. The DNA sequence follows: TGTGCCAGCAGCGAGGACAGAAACTATGGCTACACCTTC.